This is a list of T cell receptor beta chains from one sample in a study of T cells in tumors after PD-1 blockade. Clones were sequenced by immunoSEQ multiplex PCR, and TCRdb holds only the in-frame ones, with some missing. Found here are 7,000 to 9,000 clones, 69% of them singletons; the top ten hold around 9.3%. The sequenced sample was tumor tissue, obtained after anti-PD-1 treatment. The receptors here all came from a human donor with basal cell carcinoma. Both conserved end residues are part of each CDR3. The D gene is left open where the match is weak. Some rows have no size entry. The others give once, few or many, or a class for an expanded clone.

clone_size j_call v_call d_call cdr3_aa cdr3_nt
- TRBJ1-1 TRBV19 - CASSISENTEAFF TGTGCCAGTAGTATATCGGAGAACACTGAAGCTTTCTTT
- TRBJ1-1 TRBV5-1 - CASSLGLNTEAFF TGCGCCAGCAGCTTGGGTTTGAACACTGAAGCTTTCTTT
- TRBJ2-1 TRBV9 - CASSRSGRRSYNEQFF TGTGCCAGCAGCCGCTCAGGGAGGAGGTCCTACAATGAGCAGTTCTTC
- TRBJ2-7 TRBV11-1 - CASSINPDRGYEQYF TGTGCCAGCAGCATAAACCCGGACAGAGGTTACGAGCAGTACTTC
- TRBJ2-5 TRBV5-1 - CASSPRGGSQETQYF TGCGCCAGCAGCCCCCGGGGAGGTAGTCAAGAGACCCAGTACTTC
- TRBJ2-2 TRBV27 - CASSLSVGSTGELFF TGTGCCAGCAGTTTATCCGTGGGGTCTACCGGGGAGCTGTTTTTT
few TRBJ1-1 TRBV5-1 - CASSLGSGFEAFF TGCGCCAGCAGCTTGGGGTCAGGGTTTGAAGCTTTCTTT
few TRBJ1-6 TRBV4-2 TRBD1 CASSQPQGARGSPLHF TGTGCCAGCAGCCAACCGCAGGGGGCGCGAGGTTCACCCCTCCACTTT
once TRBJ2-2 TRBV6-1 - CASSANRPGNTGELFF TGTGCCAGCAGTGCGAACAGGCCCGGGAACACCGGGGAGCTGTTTTTT
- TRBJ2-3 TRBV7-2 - CASSSVVKARGTQYF TGTGCCAGCAGCTCGGTAGTGAAAGCTCGGGGTACGCAGTATTTT
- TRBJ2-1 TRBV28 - CASREGAGGSQFF TGTGCCAGCAGGGAGGGGGCGGGAGGTTCTCAGTTCTTC
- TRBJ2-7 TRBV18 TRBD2 CASSPSPLAGEGGEQYF TGTGCCAGCTCACCATCCCCCCTAGCGGGAGAGGGTGGCGAGCAGTACTTC
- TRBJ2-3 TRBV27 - CASSSLPPGTLNTDTQYF TGTGCCAGCAGTTCCTTACCCCCGGGGACATTGAACACAGATACGCAGTATTTT
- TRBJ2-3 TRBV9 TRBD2 CASSESGGPNTDTQYF TGTGCCAGCAGCGAGTCGGGGGGGCCGAACACAGATACGCAGTATTTT
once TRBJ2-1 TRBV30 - CAWSVLAAHKGLYNEQFF TGTGCCTGGAGTGTATTGGCGGCACACAAAGGGCTCTACAATGAGCAGTTCTTC
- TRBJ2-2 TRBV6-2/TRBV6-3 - CASSYPQRTGELFF TGTGCCAGCAGTTACCCGCAGAGGACCGGGGAGCTGTTTTTT
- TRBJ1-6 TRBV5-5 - CATSVASSYNSPLHF TGTGCCACCTCGGTTGCCAGCTCCTATAATTCACCCCTCCACTTT
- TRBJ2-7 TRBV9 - CASSVGGNSYEQYF TGTGCCAGCAGCGTTGGGGGAAACTCCTACGAGCAGTACTTC
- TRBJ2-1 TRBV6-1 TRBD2 CASSERSGTSGPSNEQFF TGTGCCAGCAGTGAACGCTCCGGGACTAGCGGGCCCTCCAATGAGCAGTTCTTC